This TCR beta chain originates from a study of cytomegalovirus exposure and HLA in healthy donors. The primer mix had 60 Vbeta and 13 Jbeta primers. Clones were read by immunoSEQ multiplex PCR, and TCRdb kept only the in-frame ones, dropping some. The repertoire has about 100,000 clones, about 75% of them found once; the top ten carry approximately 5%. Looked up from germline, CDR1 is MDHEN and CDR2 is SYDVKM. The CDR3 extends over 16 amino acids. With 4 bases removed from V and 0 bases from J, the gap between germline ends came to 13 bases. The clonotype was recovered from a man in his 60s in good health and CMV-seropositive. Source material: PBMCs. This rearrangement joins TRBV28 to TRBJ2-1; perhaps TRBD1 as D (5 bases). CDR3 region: CASSSVWGGSYNEQFF. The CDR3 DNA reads TGTGCCAGCAGTTCCGTCTGGGGCGGCTCCTACAATGAGCAGTTCTTC.